Included here is one T cell receptor beta chain sequence, with context. Its antigen remains unidentified. One end of the junction does not line up with germline, which may come from a read error. Germline CDR1 and CDR2: MNHNY and SVGAGI (reference sequence). The length of the CDR3 is 16 residues. The data were obtained in a study of tumor-infiltrating lymphocytes in primary liver carcinoma. General study results and limits: Whereas tumor region pairs overlapped more, tumor-adjacent and tumor-blood pairs overlapped less.

Co-extraction of both nucleic acids (RNA and DNA) used roughly 18-32 mg of unsorted bulk tissue. Tumor regions sampled: superior, inferior, left, right poles, and centre. Viable tumor cell content exceeded 85% in every tumor sample. From 450 to 550 ng total RNA, TCR beta cDNA was generated with a primer in the constant region. The TCR beta library was amplified through three nested multiplex PCR rounds in a modified ARM-PCR procedure. Rounds one and two of PCR, each of 9 to 11 cycles, were primed with TRBV1-TRBV30 forward primers and a C-beta reverse primer. Each CDR3 protein gets one entry after TCRdb re-called the multiplex PCR reads with MiXCR. The table includes 30,000 to 40,000 distinct CDR3 sequences, roughly four fifths detected once.

The receptor's source is a man aged 35-49 years with primary liver carcinoma and hepatitis B virus infection. This chain connects TRBV6-6 to TRBJ2-7, with D perhaps TRBD1 or TRBD2 (6 bases each). Sequencing was done on a sample of liver tumor tissue from sampling region 4. As for subset: tumor region T4, right-lateral pole. In DNA, the CDR3 is TGTGTCAGCAGTTACGTGTTGGGGGGCCTAGGCGACGAGCAGTACTTC. It is translated as CVSSYVLGGLGDEQYF.